Listed below are T cell receptor beta chains from one sample, sequenced in a study of T cell changes during pregnancy in multiple sclerosis. Some clones are missing from TCRdb's copy, which holds only in-frame ones; the method was immunoSEQ multiplex PCR. In the table there are about 68,000 clones, 90% of which are singletons. This material consisted of peripheral blood, taken in the third trimester of pregnancy. These TCRs come from a female donor with multiple sclerosis, enrolled in a pregnancy study. Both conserved end residues are part of each CDR3. Fields, in order: J gene, V gene, CDR3 length, CDR3 protein.

TRBJ1-5,TRBV19,10,CASNNQPQHF
TRBJ2-1,TRBV18,12,CASSRTSGEQFF
TRBJ2-5,TRBV7-9,9,CATQGTQYF
TRBJ2-3,TRBV7-9,16,CASSLGASALRDTQYF
TRBJ2-5,TRBV5-4,12,CAVLEGQETQYF
TRBJ1-4,TRBV30,14,CAWSVGGVGEKLFF
TRBJ1-1,TRBV9,15,CASSDRGASNTEAFF
TRBJ1-5,TRBV7-2,15,CASSFRTGHVQPQHF
TRBJ2-7,TRBV5-1,14,CASSPHGGSYEQYF
TRBJ2-1,TRBV7-9,18,CASSLVHRAVMGYNEQFF
TRBJ1-2,TRBV13,15,CASSSRDRLNYGYTF
TRBJ1-1,TRBV18,14,CASSPPAVNTEAFF
TRBJ2-3,TRBV5-1,17,CASSLVPAGGPGDTQYF
TRBJ1-1,TRBV12-5,13,CASGLLGATEAFF
TRBJ1-2,TRBV4-3,16,CASSHATPGQAYGYTF
TRBJ2-1,TRBV10-1,18,CASSESGTSGSSYNEQFF
TRBJ1-4,TRBV6-4,17,CAGEDREPLHKVEKLFF
TRBJ2-3,TRBV5-1,15,CASSLAPPGADTQYF
TRBJ2-1,TRBV5-1,15,CASSLQGYSYNEQFF
TRBJ2-7,TRBV5-1,15,CASSLEGQGVDEQYF
TRBJ1-1,TRBV5-1,15,CASSLDRDKNTEAFF
TRBJ1-2,TRBV19,14,CASTPQRYNYGYTF
TRBJ2-1,TRBV6-4,16,CASSDGEGQGDNEQFF
TRBJ2-2,TRBV7-3,15,CASSQGGEGAGELFF
TRBJ2-5,TRBV5-4,16,CASSQQGKRGQETQYF
TRBJ2-2,TRBV18,16,CASSLPWTTNTGELFF
TRBJ2-1,TRBV30,12,CAWRDLPGKQFF
TRBJ2-1,TRBV11-2,15,CASSPQQGTYNEQFF
TRBJ1-2,TRBV7-2,15,CASSSGQHYFYGYTF